The 10 T cell receptor beta chains reported below all come from one sample, sequenced in a study of blood T cell repertoires in COVID-19. Clones were read by immunoSEQ multiplex PCR, and TCRdb kept only the in-frame ones, dropping some. Among 98,000 or so clones listed, just over 70% were seen once. The sample consisted of peripheral blood. Every receptor here comes from a woman between 40 and 55 years old with acute or convalescent COVID-19.

This chain joins TRBV4-3 and TRBJ2-2, with a weak D call TRBD1 (5 bases). The CDR3 has 17 residues. Germline V gene data show CDR1 as LGHNA and CDR2 as YSLEER. Deletions cut 0 bases from V and 6 bases from J, with 17 bases between. CDR3 in DNA: TGCGCCAGCAGCCAAGATCCCCAACTCTGGGGCGCCGGGGAGCTGTTTTTT. Its translation: CASSQDPQLWGAGELFF.

This clone showed up just a few times. This chain links TRBV5-4 with TRBJ2-5; TRBD2 matches at 7 bases. CDR1 and CDR2 from the germline V gene are SGHNT and YYREEE (reference sequence). Losses at the gene ends were 0 bases for V and 7 bases for J; bases not matched to a gene: 15. The CDR3 sequence is 17 residues long. CDR3 protein: CASSLGTLAAVVGTQYF. CDR3 in DNA: TGTGCCAGCAGCTTGGGGACCCTAGCGGCGGTGGTAGGGACCCAGTACTTC. Full variable domain (missing parts from reference TRBV5-4 and TRBJ2-5): ETGVTQSPTHLIKTRGQQVTLRCSSQSGHNTVSWYQQALGQGPQFIFQYYREEENGRGNFPPRFSGLQFPNYSSELNVNALELDDSALYLCASSLGTLAAVVGTQYFGPGTRLLVL.

This chain connects TRBV7-2 to TRBJ2-2; D is possibly TRBD1 (6 bases). The germline CDR1 and CDR2 sequences are SGHTA and FQGNSA. The CDR3 loop spans 14 amino acids. Trimming took off 7 bases at V and 1 base at J, with 10 bases between the two ends. The CDR3 spells CASTQDRNTGELFF. The DNA of the CDR3 is TGTGCCAGCACCCAGGACAGGAACACCGGGGAGCTGTTTTTT. Drawing the rest from reference TRBV7-2 and TRBJ2-2, the complete variable domain is GAGVSQSPSNKVTEKGKDVELRCDPISGHTALYWYRQSLGQGLEFLIYFQGNSAPDKSGLPSDRFSAERTGGSVSTLTIQRTQQEDSAVYLCASTQDRNTGELFFGEGSRLTVL.

This clone came up a few times. The chain uses TRBV12-3 or TRBV12-4 and TRBJ1-2, with TRBD1 as a possible D gene (5 bases). The CDR3 totals 13 residues. With 7 bases removed from V and 5 bases from J, the gap between germline ends came to 14 bases. In DNA, the CDR3 is TGTGCCAGCAATCAGGGTTCCCGTTATGGCTACACCTTC. It is translated as CASNQGSRYGYTF.

The chain is built from TRBV7-2 and TRBJ2-7, with D perhaps TRBD1 (6 bases). V dropped 5 bases and J dropped 3 bases, with 14 bases sitting between them. Germline V lookup: CDR1 SGHTA, CDR2 FQGNSA. This CDR3 is built from 14 residues. CDR3 in DNA: TGTGCCAGCAGCCTTCCGACAGGCTTCTACGAGCAGTACTTC. Translation gives CASSLPTGFYEQYF.

This rearrangement joins TRBV20-1 to TRBJ1-5; possibly TRBD1 for D (5 bases). V was clipped by 3 bases and J by 3 bases, with 12 bases between them. The CDR3 totals 14 residues. CDR1 and CDR2 from the germline V gene are DFQATT and SNEGSKA (reference sequence). CDR3 DNA sequence: TGCAGTGCTAGTACGGGGGGAAACAATCAGCCCCAGCATTTT. It specifies CSASTGGNNQPQHF.

The chain employs TRBV30 and TRBJ2-3, with D possibly TRBD2 on 5 matching bases. The ends were cut back, 3 bases at V and 1 base at J, with 11 bases in the middle. Germline V gene lookup returns CDR1 GTSNPN and CDR2 SVGIG (reference sequence). The CDR3 loop spans 14 amino acids. CDR3 DNA sequence: TGTGCCTGGAGCACGGGGTCCCGCACAGATACGCAGTATTTT. Protein: CAWSTGSRTDTQYF.

The chain carries TRBV30 and TRBJ1-2, with 8 bases lining up with TRBD1. Germline CDR1 is GTSNPN and CDR2 is SVGIG (reference sequence). The trim removed 5 bases at V and 7 bases at J, leaving 9 bases unmatched. This CDR3 has 13 amino acids. The CDR3 sequence: CAWDGRGRAGYTF. The CDR3 DNA follows: TGTGCCTGGGACGGCAGGGGGCGGGCTGGCTACACCTTC.

The chain links TRBV9 to TRBJ2-3; a weak D match, TRBD2 (6 bases). The CDR3 covers 16 residues. Germline V lookup: CDR1 SGDLS, CDR2 YYNGEE. V was shortened by 1 base and J by 4 bases, with 16 bases between the two germline ends. In nucleotides, the CDR3 is TGTGCCAGCAGCGTATTGGGGACTTTTGCTCCAGATACGCAGTATTTT. Encoded protein: CASSVLGTFAPDTQYF.

The gene calls are TRBV2 and TRBJ2-2; D is possibly TRBD2 (7 bases). This CDR3 is 15 amino acids long. Germline V gene sequence: CDR1 SNHLY, CDR2 FYNNEI. V was trimmed by 6 bases and J by 2 bases, leaving 13 bases between them. The CDR3 coding sequence is TGTGCCAGCAGGAAGGGAGGGGGTAACACCGGGGAGCTGTTTTTT. This sequence encodes CASRKGGGNTGELFF.